The 28 T cell receptor beta chains below all came from one sample that was sequenced in a study of pediatric ulcerative colitis. Here immunoSEQ multiplex PCR was the method, and the copy in TCRdb shows in-frame clones only, minus some. The table lists about 25,000 clones, approximately 71% of them singletons. Rectal tissue came from one to two pinch biopsies taken at colonoscopy. The sample comprised gut tissue. The receptors derive from a boy between 5 and 17 years old with severe ulcerative colitis.

The chain couples TRBV28 to TRBJ1-5, with D possibly matching TRBD1 (6 bases). The CDR3 consists of 17 residues. V was shortened by 8 bases and J by 0 bases, with 20 bases between the two germline ends. Germline loops: CDR1 MDHEN, CDR2 SYDVKM. The DNA for the CDR3 is TGTGCCAGCCGCCGGTACGGGGGCCGAGATAGCAATCAGCCCCAGCATTTT. This gives the protein CASRRYGGRDSNQPQHF.

The gene calls are TRBV6-6 and TRBJ2-1, with 9 bases identical to TRBD2. Germline assignment: CDR1 MNHNY and CDR2 SVGAGI (reference sequence). The CDR3 has 13 residues. The CDR3 bases are TGTGGAGCGGGGGGAAACTCCTACAATGAGCAGTTCTTC. Translation: CGAGGNSYNEQFF.

The chain uses TRBV6-4 and TRBJ2-1; D gene uncertain. The germline CDR1 and CDR2 sequences are MRHNA and SNTAGT. Trimming shortened V by 5 bases and J by 5 bases, and 10 bases separated the two germline ends. This CDR3 has 13 amino acids. Here the CDR3 reads CASSSSNNNEQFF. Here the CDR3 DNA reads TGTGCCAGCAGTAGTTCAAACAACAATGAGCAGTTCTTC.

This clone has more than one count but fewer than ten. The rearrangement joins TRBV29-1 to TRBJ1-2; a possible D gene is TRBD1 (6 bases). CDR1 SQVTM and CDR2 ANQGSEA come from the germline V gene. CDR3 length: 14 amino acids. Trimming stripped 2 bases from V and 8 bases from J, with 18 bases between. CDR3 sequence (DNA): TGCAGCGTTGAACCGGGGGCAGGGTTAATAGGCTACACCTTC. Amino acids: CSVEPGAGLIGYTF.

Here the CDR3 reads CASSPSGLAAGREQFF. CDR3 nucleotides: TGTGCCAGCAGCCCCTCGGGCTTAGCGGCCGGCCGGGAGCAGTTCTTC. V is TRBV7-2 and J is TRBJ2-1, with a tentative D call TRBD2 (6 bases). The CDR3 has 16 amino acids. The V gene lost 5 bases and the J gene lost 10 bases, with 24 bases spanning the gap. CDR1 is SGHTA and CDR2 is FQGNSA in the germline V gene.

This clone showed up just a few times. The V and J genes are TRBV27 and TRBJ2-3; D not resolved. The CDR3 is 13 residues long. CDR1 is MNHEY, CDR2 SMNVEV, per germline (reference sequence). Trimming removed 2 bases at V and 6 bases at J, with 9 bases between. The CDR3 loop is CASSLVSGDTQYF. CDR3 nucleotides: TGTGCCAGCAGTTTAGTATCTGGGGATACGCAGTATTTT.

This clone appeared a single time. The CDR3 reads CSVIYRGPADTQYF. CDR3 nucleotide sequence: TGCAGCGTGATTTACAGGGGCCCCGCAGATACGCAGTATTTT. The chain is built from TRBV29-1 and TRBJ2-3; TRBD1 matches 7 bases. Trimming at V came to 6 bases and at J to 4 bases, leaving 10 bases not matched to a gene. CDR1 is SQVTM and CDR2 is ANQGSEA in the germline V gene. The CDR3 has 14 amino acids.

This chain links TRBV5-1 with TRBJ2-1; 11 bases are shared with TRBD2. V was clipped by 4 bases and J by 3 bases; unmatched bases: 3. Per the germline V gene, CDR1 is SGHRS and CDR2 is YFSETQ. The CDR3 has 15 residues. The CDR3 region is CASSLLAGGYNEQFF. The CDR3 DNA reads as TGCGCCAGCAGCCTTCTAGCGGGAGGCTACAATGAGCAGTTCTTC. The entire variable domain, with the rest obtained from reference TRBV5-1 and TRBJ2-1, is as follows: KAGVTQTPRYLIKTRGQQVTLSCSPISGHRSVSWYQQTPGQGLQFLFEYFSETQRNKGNFPGRFSGRQFSNSRSEMNVSTLELGDSALYLCASSLLAGGYNEQFFGPGTRLTVL.

V usage is TRBV5-1 and J usage is TRBJ2-1; D possibly corresponds to TRBD1 (6 bases). V shed 10 bases and J shed 10 bases, with 24 bases lying between them. The CDR3 runs 14 residues. In germline, CDR1 is SGHRS, CDR2 YFSETQ. The CDR3 bases are TGCGCCTCCCGGGGACACGGGCTTCGTAGGGAGCAGTTCTTC. This translates into CASRGHGLRREQFF.

The chain carries TRBV23-1 and TRBJ2-7; TRBD2 matches at 10 bases. TRBV23-1 is reported as an ORF; its role is uncertain. Trimming cost V 10 bases and J 2 bases; bases outside gene matches: 8. The CDR3 contains 14 residues. The CDR3 region is CATSSSGRTYEQYF. The CDR3 coding sequence is TGCGCCACCTCGAGTAGCGGGAGGACCTACGAGCAGTACTTC.

This chain connects TRBV7-2 to TRBJ2-3, with 12 bases identical to TRBD2. Germline V lookup: CDR1 SGHTA, CDR2 FQGNSA. This CDR3 has 16 residues. Trimming took 0 bases from V and 4 from J; bases not matched to a gene: 2. The DNA for the CDR3 is TGTGCCAGCAGCTTAGCCCTAGCGGGAGGGGCAGATACGCAGTATTTT. As protein: CASSLALAGGADTQYF. The whole variable domain, remainder taken from reference TRBV7-2 and TRBJ2-3, is GAGVSQSPSNKVTEKGKDVELRCDPISGHTALYWYRQSLGQGLEFLIYFQGNSAPDKSGLPSDRFSAERTGGSVSTLTIQRTQQEDSAVYLCASSLALAGGADTQYFGPGTRLTVL.

A note on this clone: This same CDR3 is encoded by further DNA sequences in the sample. This chain connects TRBV19 to TRBJ2-1; TRBD2 matches at 11 bases. Germline values: CDR1 LNHDA, CDR2 SQIVND (reference sequence). Trimming removed 1 base from V and 3 bases from J; junction bases left unmatched: 2. CDR3 length equals 16 residues. CDR3: CASSIATSGNYNEQFF. The DNA for the CDR3 is TGTGCCAGTAGTATAGCGACTAGCGGGAACTACAATGAGCAGTTCTTC.

This chain uses TRBV2 with TRBJ2-7, with D perhaps matching TRBD1 (6 bases). Per the germline V gene, CDR1 is SNHLY and CDR2 is FYNNEI. The V end lost 8 bases, the J end lost 6 bases, and 20 bases lay between the germline ends. This CDR3 has 14 residues. The CDR3 protein is CASGTGFVTIEQYF. The DNA of the CDR3 is TGTGCCAGCGGAACAGGGTTTGTGACAATCGAGCAGTACTTC.

This chain links TRBV5-1 with TRBJ1-1, with 7 bases matching TRBD1. Germline CDR1 reads SGHRS; CDR2 reads YFSETQ. The length of the CDR3 is 13 residues. With 4 bases clipped from V and 4 bases from J, the junction kept 4 bases outside the gene matches. The CDR3 DNA sequence: TGCGCCAGCAGCGGAACAGGGGTCACTGAAGCTTTCTTT. It specifies CASSGTGVTEAFF. The full variable domain, rest sourced from reference TRBV5-1 and TRBJ1-1, is KAGVTQTPRYLIKTRGQQVTLSCSPISGHRSVSWYQQTPGQGLQFLFEYFSETQRNKGNFPGRFSGRQFSNSRSEMNVSTLELGDSALYLCASSGTGVTEAFFGQGTRLTVV.

A few counts support this clone. This sample includes further DNA sequences coding for the same CDR3. V usage is TRBV19 and J usage is TRBJ1-1, with D unresolved. CDR3 length: 13 residues. Germline loops: CDR1 LNHDA, CDR2 SQIVND (reference sequence). V was trimmed by 1 base and J by 1 base, leaving 4 bases between them. The CDR3 nucleotides read TGTGCCAGTAGTATAGGCAGGAACACTGAAGCTTTCTTT. Translation gives CASSIGRNTEAFF. Filled out from reference TRBV19 and TRBJ1-1, the complete variable domain reads DGGITQSPKYLFRKEGQNVTLSCEQNLNHDAMYWYRQDPGQGLRLIYYSQIVNDFQKGDIAEGYSVSREKKESFPLTVTSAQKNPTAFYLCASSIGRNTEAFFGQGTRLTVV.

The chain combines TRBV30 with TRBJ2-1, with TRBD2 identical over 10 bases. This CDR3 contains 12 residues. The V gene end was trimmed by 4 bases and the J gene end by 8 bases; junction bases not matched to a gene: 2. In germline, CDR1 is GTSNPN, CDR2 SVGIG (reference sequence). DNA for the CDR3: TGTGCCTGGACTAGCGGGAGCTATGAGCAGTTCTTC. It specifies CAWTSGSYEQFF.

Written as DNA, the CDR3 is TGTGCCAGCAGCCCCAGGACAGGGGCGGTACTCTCCTACAATGAGCAGTTCTTC. Its protein is CASSPRTGAVLSYNEQFF. The V call is TRBV4-2, the J call TRBJ2-1; TRBD1 matches at 9 bases. This CDR3 comprises 18 residues. Germline V lookup: CDR1 LGHNA, CDR2 YNFKEQ. V was pared by 4 bases and J by 0 bases, with 10 bases of the junction left unmatched.

This chain uses TRBV18 with TRBJ2-7; either TRBD1 or TRBD2 may supply D (5 bases each). The CDR3 is made up of 15 amino acids. V was cut by 2 bases and J by 1 base, with 12 bases left in between. CDR1 is KGHSH and CDR2 is LQKENI in the germline V gene. This CDR3 reads CASSPWGPSSYEQYF. CDR3 nucleotides: TGTGCCAGCTCACCATGGGGACCCTCGTCCTACGAGCAGTACTTC.

This clone was seen once. This rearrangement joins TRBV7-2 to TRBJ2-2; a weak D match, TRBD2 (5 bases). Trimming took off 2 bases at V and 4 bases at J, with 11 bases between the two ends. The CDR3 totals 15 residues. In germline, CDR1 is SGHTA, CDR2 FQGNSA. The chain's CDR3 is CASSLYGIPTGELFF. The CDR3 bases are TGTGCCAGCAGCTTATACGGGATTCCCACCGGGGAGCTGTTTTTT.

V is TRBV10-1 and J is TRBJ2-1; TRBD1 matches at 7 bases. Per the germline V gene, CDR1 is WNHNN and CDR2 is SYGVQD (reference sequence). There are 14 residues in the CDR3. V shed 8 bases, J shed 0 bases, and the junction held 4 bases outside the gene matches. In nucleotides, the CDR3 is TGCGCCAGCCCGGACAGGAGCTCCTACAATGAGCAGTTCTTC. It encodes CASPDRSSYNEQFF.

The rearrangement joins TRBV6-5 to TRBJ1-2; D unclear. CDR1 is MNHEY, CDR2 SVGAGI, per germline. Between the trimmed V and J ends, which lost 4 bases and 6 bases, there was a span of 21 bases. The length of the CDR3 is 16 residues. CDR3 nucleotides: TGTGCCAGCAGTTTATACTCCACCAATCATCAGGATGGCTACACCTTC. Translated: CASSLYSTNHQDGYTF.

V gene TRBV10-3 combines with J gene TRBJ2-1; 7 bases match TRBD1. In germline, CDR1 is ENHRY, CDR2 SYGVKD. The CDR3 is made up of 14 amino acids. V shed 2 bases and J 4 bases; nucleotides not matched to a gene: 2. The CDR3 loop reads CAISEGQDYNEQFF. Written as DNA, the CDR3 is TGTGCCATCAGTGAGGGACAGGATTACAATGAGCAGTTCTTC.

This rearrangement joins TRBV6-5 to TRBJ2-2; 7 positions agree with TRBD1. V lost 0 bases, J lost 7 bases, and 5 bases stayed unmatched. The CDR3 is 15 residues long. Germline V CDR1 and CDR2: MNHEY, SVGAGI. CDR3 DNA sequence: TGTGCCAGCAGTTACTCAAGGGGGCCTCGCGGGGAGCTGTTTTTT. The encoded protein is CASSYSRGPRGELFF.

The chain employs TRBV5-6 and TRBJ2-3; the D gene is possibly TRBD2 (5 bases). V was trimmed by 0 bases and J by 4 bases, leaving 12 bases between them. Germline V gives CDR1 SGHDT, CDR2 YYEEEE. This CDR3 is 15 amino acids long. Here the CDR3 DNA reads TGTGCCAGCAGCTTGGTGAAACTAGTAGCAGATACGCAGTATTTT. Translating it yields CASSLVKLVADTQYF.

V is TRBV19 and J is TRBJ2-7; 7 bases fit TRBD2. Trimming cost V 6 bases and J 3 bases; bases outside gene matches: 11. The germline CDR1 and CDR2 sequences are LNHDA and SQIVND (reference sequence). The CDR3 length is 15 residues. Here the CDR3 DNA reads TGTGCCAGTAGCATGGGGGGGACGGCGCACTACGAGCAGTACTTC. It translates to CASSMGGTAHYEQYF.

The chain joins TRBV2 to TRBJ2-7, with 8 bases aligning to TRBD1. The germline CDR1 and CDR2 sequences are SNHLY and FYNNEI. This CDR3 is 13 amino acids long. V dropped 5 bases and J dropped 3; count of bases not matched to a gene: 3. The CDR3 DNA reads TGTGCCAGCAGTTGGGACAGGATCTACGAGCAGTACTTC. Translating it yields CASSWDRIYEQYF.

The rearrangement links TRBV7-3 to TRBJ2-1, with D tentatively TRBD2 (5 bases). CDR3 size: 13 residues. In germline, CDR1 is SGHTA, CDR2 FQGTGA. Trimming pared 5 bases from V and 2 bases from J, leaving 7 bases between. In DNA, the CDR3 is TGTGCCAGCAGCCTCGGGACCTACAATGAGCAGTTCTTC. Encoded protein: CASSLGTYNEQFF.

The chain recombines TRBV7-6 with TRBJ2-5, with D uncertain. This CDR3 has 13 amino acids. V was cut by 7 bases and J by 5 bases, with 14 bases left in between. The germline CDR1 and CDR2 sequences are SGHVS and FNYEAQ. DNA of the CDR3: TGTGCCAGCAACGTGGGCCTAGGCGAGACCCAGTACTTC. Protein product: CASNVGLGETQYF.